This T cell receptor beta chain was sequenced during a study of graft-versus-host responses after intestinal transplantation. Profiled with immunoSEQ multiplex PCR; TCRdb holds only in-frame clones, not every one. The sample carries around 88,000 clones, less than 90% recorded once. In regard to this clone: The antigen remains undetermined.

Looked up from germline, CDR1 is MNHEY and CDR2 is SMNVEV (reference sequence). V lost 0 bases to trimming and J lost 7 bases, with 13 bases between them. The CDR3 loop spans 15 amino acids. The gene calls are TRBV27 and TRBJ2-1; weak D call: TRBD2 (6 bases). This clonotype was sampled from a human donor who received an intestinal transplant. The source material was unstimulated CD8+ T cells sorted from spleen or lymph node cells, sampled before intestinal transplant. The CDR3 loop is CASSLSTGVLNEQFF. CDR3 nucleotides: TGTGCCAGCAGTTTATCAACGGGGGTTCTGAATGAGCAGTTCTTC.